This TCR beta chain was found in a study of CD8 T cells in ankylosing spondylitis. Study-wide results and limits: In ankylosing spondylitis blood, a motif of roughly 8 highly homologous TCR beta variants appeared characteristic.

The CDR3 is made up of 13 amino acids. Between the trimmed V and J ends, which lost 1 base and 5 bases, there was a span of 8 bases. The germline gives CDR1 SGHTA, CDR2 FQGNSA. This clonotype was observed at least ten times. What it binds is not known. One entry per CDR3 protein, called by TCRdb with MiXCR from the 5' RACE reads. The sample has around 890,000 distinct CDR3 sequences; roughly 10% are singletons. This TCR came from a male donor with ankylosing spondylitis. The sample taken for sequencing was blood, either unsorted or a sorted T cell fraction (not recorded which). The chain uses TRBV7-2 and TRBJ1-2; D remains ambiguous. The CDR3 nucleotides read TGTGCCAGCAGCTTAGAGCTCTATTATGGCTACACCTTC. Encoded protein: CASSLELYYGYTF.